These 13 T cell receptor beta chains were sequenced from one sample in a study of shared clonotypes between healthy human individuals. The table came from immunoSEQ multiplex PCR; TCRdb's copy has only in-frame clones and leaves some out. The sample records around 2.1 million clones, more than 85% being singletons. Naive CD8 cells comprised CD45RO-negative, CCR7-positively selected cells, excluding terminally differentiated effector memory CD45RA+ cells. The sample consisted of naive CD8+ T cells from PBMCs. The receptors shown here come from a man between 18 and 35 years old in good health. Some clones in this sample may be carry-over from other donors' samples.

With regard to this clone: The same CDR3 arises from other DNA sequences in this sample as well. The V gene is TRBV27, the J gene TRBJ2-2; no clear D. Germline CDR1 MNHEY, CDR2 SMNVEV (reference sequence). V was clipped by 6 bases and J by 5 bases, with 7 bases between them. The CDR3 totals 12 residues. The CDR3 protein is CASSLWTGELFF. CDR3 DNA: TGTGCCAGCAGCCTTTGGACCGGGGAGCTGTTTTTT.

V is TRBV10-3 and J is TRBJ2-5, with 12 bases that match TRBD2. CDR1 ENHRY and CDR2 SYGVKD come from the germline V gene. Unmatched junction bases numbered 11, after V lost 4 bases and J lost 5 bases. There are 17 residues in the CDR3. The CDR3 DNA reads as TGTGCCATCAGTGGTTCTAGCGGGAGGGCCTTACTGGAGACCCAGTACTTC. It yields the protein CAISGSSGRALLETQYF.

This chain uses TRBV2 with TRBJ2-7; the match to TRBD1 covers 10 bases. Germline V gives CDR1 SNHLY, CDR2 FYNNEI. This CDR3 region has 15 residues. The junction had 9 bases not matched to a gene; V was cut back by 7 bases and J by 3 bases. CDR3 nucleotide sequence: TGTGCCAGCATCCGGCCCGGGACAGGGGTCTACGAGCAGTACTTC. Translation: CASIRPGTGVYEQYF.

The chain uses TRBV10-2 and TRBJ2-7; D tentatively reads TRBD1 or TRBD2 (5 bases each). This CDR3 contains 15 residues. Trimming took off 0 bases at V and 3 bases at J, with 12 bases between the two ends. Germline CDR1 and CDR2: WSHSY and SAAADI. Here the CDR3 reads CASSESNGAFYEQYF. The CDR3 bases are TGCGCCAGCAGTGAGTCGAACGGGGCCTTCTACGAGCAGTACTTC.

This clone was seen a single time. The V gene is TRBV7-6, the J gene TRBJ2-1, with 8 bases identical to TRBD2. V was clipped by 1 base and J by 5 bases; unmatched bases: 7. The germline V gene has CDR1 SGHVS and CDR2 FNYEAQ. The CDR3 has 16 amino acids. In DNA, the CDR3 is TGTGCCAGCAGCTTAGAGATAGCGGGGACTCACAATGAGCAGTTCTTC. This codes for CASSLEIAGTHNEQFF.

V is TRBV4-3 and J is TRBJ2-7, with 7 bases aligning to TRBD1. The CDR3 extends over 13 amino acids. Trimming removed 5 bases from V and 2 bases from J; junction bases left unmatched: 3. The germline V gene encodes CDR1 LGHNA and CDR2 YSLEER. CDR3 amino acids: CASSEGQTYEQYF. The CDR3, as DNA: TGCGCCAGCAGCGAGGGACAGACCTACGAGCAGTACTTC.

This chain links TRBV7-9 with TRBJ2-1; D not certain. The V end was cut by 3 bases, the J end by 7 bases, with 10 bases between. This CDR3 spans 13 amino acids. CDR1 is SEHNR, CDR2 FQNEAQ, per germline (reference sequence). CDR3 bases: TGTGCCAGCAGCTTTTCTAGTGAGAATGAGCAGTTCTTC. It is translated as CASSFSSENEQFF.

The chain recombines TRBV6-1 with TRBJ1-3; D call uncertain. The CDR3 is made up of 14 amino acids. Germline assignment: CDR1 MNHNS and CDR2 SASEGT. V was shortened by 4 bases and J by 4 bases, with 11 bases between the two germline ends. In DNA, the CDR3 is TGTGCCAGCAGTGGGACTGCGACCGGAAACACCATATATTTT. It yields the protein CASSGTATGNTIYF.

The rearrangement joins TRBV4-1 to TRBJ2-5; 9 bases are a match to TRBD1. V lost 2 bases and J lost 9; bases outside the gene matches: 7. Germline CDR1 MGHRA, CDR2 YSYEKL. The length of the CDR3 is 14 residues. CDR3 residues: CASSQTGQGRAQYF. In nucleotides, the CDR3 is TGCGCCAGCAGCCAAACGGGACAGGGACGGGCCCAGTACTTC.

This chain joins TRBV15 and TRBJ1-1; a weak D match, TRBD1 (6 bases). The germline CDR1 and CDR2 sequences are LNHNV and YYDKDF (reference sequence). The CDR3 has 16 amino acids. V lost 1 base to trimming and J lost 4 bases, with 16 bases between them. The CDR3 bases are TGTGCCACCAGCAGAGTTTCAGGGGCCTCTAGCACTGAAGCTTTCTTT. It is translated as CATSRVSGASSTEAFF.

This chain joins TRBV5-5 and TRBJ1-4; D unresolved. V lost 7 bases, J lost 8 bases, and 9 bases lay in between. The CDR3 spans 11 residues. From germline, CDR1 is SGHKS and CDR2 YYEKEE (reference sequence). The CDR3 is CASGQGEKLFF. For the CDR3, the DNA is TGTGCCAGCGGTCAAGGCGAAAAACTGTTTTTT.

V and J are TRBV28 and TRBJ1-4, with D perhaps TRBD1 (5 bases). CDR1 is MDHEN, CDR2 SYDVKM, per germline. V lost 3 bases and J 7 bases, leaving 9 bases between the germline ends. This CDR3 has 13 amino acids. In DNA form, the CDR3 reads TGTGCCAGCAGTTTTAGTGGGGGTGAAAAACTGTTTTTT. This sequence encodes CASSFSGGEKLFF.

The chain links TRBV7-9 to TRBJ2-7, with no clear D. The CDR3 spans 12 residues. Trimming removed 0 bases from V and 7 bases from J, with 7 bases in between. The germline gives CDR1 SEHNR, CDR2 FQNEAQ (reference sequence). CDR3 in DNA: TGTGCCAGCAGCTTAGCCCGGGCGGAGCAGTACTTC. It translates to CASSLARAEQYF.